This entry lists 20 T cell receptor beta chains sequenced from one sample in a study of response to subunit inactivated influenza vaccine. From the RT-PCR reads, TCRdb called clonotypes with MiXCR, one entry per CDR3 protein. The sample lists 650,000 to 800,000 distinct CDR3 sequences, roughly 14% seen once, with around 7% in the top ten. The sample was PBMCs from blood, taken less than 15 days before vaccination. Receptors were obtained from a man aged 50-60 years who received an inactivated influenza vaccine.

This clonotype was seen only a few times. The chain combines TRBV4-2 with TRBJ1-4; D might be TRBD1 (5 bases). Looked up from germline, CDR1 is LGHNA and CDR2 is YNFKEQ. The CDR3 has 14 amino acids. The germline V and J ends were trimmed by 0 bases and 8 bases, with 10 bases remaining between them. In DNA, the CDR3 is TGTGCCAGCAGCCAAGACTTCAGGGACGAAAAACTGTTTTTT. The encoded protein is CASSQDFRDEKLFF.

This clonotype has only a few counts. The rearrangement joins TRBV29-1 to TRBJ2-2; TRBD1 or TRBD2 may be the D gene (5 bases each). The CDR3 runs to 14 residues. Per germline, CDR1 SQVTM and CDR2 ANQGSEA. V gave up 4 bases and J gave up 0 bases, with 9 bases separating them. CDR3 protein: CSVVGESNTGELFF. In nucleotides, the CDR3 is TGCAGCGTTGTGGGGGAGTCGAACACCGGGGAGCTGTTTTTT.

The rearrangement links TRBV15 to TRBJ1-1, with D possibly matching TRBD1 (6 bases). Germline CDR1 is LNHNV and CDR2 is YYDKDF (reference sequence). The CDR3 runs 15 residues. V lost 1 base to trimming and J lost 0 bases, with 9 bases between them. CDR3 DNA sequence: TGTGCCACCAGCAGAGGACAGGTCCTGAACACTGAAGCTTTCTTT. Protein product: CATSRGQVLNTEAFF.

The J gene is TRBJ2-3, the V gene TRBV7-9, with TRBD2 matching 7 bases. This CDR3 contains 16 residues. The germline gives CDR1 SEHNR, CDR2 FQNEAQ (reference sequence). With V trimmed by 6 bases and J by 4 bases, 13 bases remained unmatched. The DNA of the CDR3 is TGTGCCAGCAGTAGATCCAAAAGCGGGAATCCAGATACGCAGTATTTT. It codes for CASSRSKSGNPDTQYF.

This clonotype was recorded a few times. The chain links TRBV6-1 to TRBJ2-7; D is undetermined. Germline CDR1 MNHNS, CDR2 SASEGT. The length of the CDR3 is 13 residues. Trimming left V 8 bases short and J 0 bases short, with 11 bases between. CDR3 DNA sequence: TGTGCCAGCTTACGACCCGACTCCTACGAGCAGTACTTC. Translation gives CASLRPDSYEQYF.

This chain uses TRBV9 with TRBJ2-1, with unresolved D. The germline V gene encodes CDR1 SGDLS and CDR2 YYNGEE. The CDR3 runs to 13 residues. Trimming pared 0 bases from V and 9 bases from J, leaving 10 bases between. The CDR3 DNA follows: TGTGCCAGCAGCGTAGTGTGGTCCGGTGAGCAGTTCTTC. The encoded protein is CASSVVWSGEQFF.

This clonotype came up once. The chain is built from TRBV20-1 and TRBJ2-2; D is perhaps TRBD1 or TRBD2 (5 bases each). This CDR3 is 14 amino acids long. The germline V and J ends were trimmed by 6 bases and 3 bases, with 14 bases remaining between them. CDR1 and CDR2 from the germline V gene are DFQATT and SNEGSKA (reference sequence). CDR3 bases: TGCAGTGCCAGCCAGGGACGGTACACCGGGGAGCTGTTTTTT. Translating it yields CSASQGRYTGELFF.

The chain joins TRBV7-2 to TRBJ2-7; D ambiguous. The CDR3 contains 15 residues. CDR1 and CDR2 (germline): SGHTA, FQGNSA. Deletions cut 0 bases from V and 6 bases from J, with 15 bases between. Written as DNA, the CDR3 is TGTGCCAGCAGCTTAGCGGCTATAGTCCCAAGCGAGCAGTACTTC. Translating it yields CASSLAAIVPSEQYF.

This clonotype was detected only a few times. The V and J genes are TRBV11-1 and TRBJ2-3; TRBD2 aligns across 12 bases. This CDR3 region has 18 residues. With V trimmed by 7 bases and J by 3 bases, 14 bases remained unmatched. Germline V gene data show CDR1 as SGHAT and CDR2 as FQDESV (reference sequence). CDR3 loop: CASTPGGLAGSQTDTQYF. DNA of the CDR3: TGTGCCAGCACCCCTGGCGGACTAGCGGGATCCCAAACAGATACGCAGTATTTT.

The chain couples TRBV5-6 to TRBJ1-5, with unresolved D. CDR1 and CDR2 from the germline V gene are SGHDT and YYEEEE. The CDR3 runs 13 residues. Trimming removed 3 bases from V and 7 bases from J, with 11 bases in between. CDR3 in DNA: TGTGCCAGCAGCTGGACGATGGGGCAGCCCCAGCATTTT. Translation gives CASSWTMGQPQHF.

A few counts support this clonotype. The chain joins TRBV9 to TRBJ1-1, with a possible D match to TRBD1 (5 bases). Germline CDR1 and CDR2: SGDLS and YYNGEE. V lost 3 bases and J lost 0, with 12 bases in between. The CDR3 sequence is 15 residues long. CDR3 region: CASSGTGTLNTEAFF. In DNA, the CDR3 is TGTGCCAGCAGCGGGACCGGGACCCTGAACACTGAAGCTTTCTTT.

CDR3 region: CASRKTGGSQETQYF. The CDR3 bases are TGTGCCAGCAGGAAGACAGGGGGAAGCCAAGAGACCCAGTACTTC. The chain carries TRBV2 and TRBJ2-5, with 9 bases identical to TRBD1. This CDR3 is 15 amino acids long. CDR1 and CDR2 from the germline V gene are SNHLY and FYNNEI. The V gene end was trimmed by 6 bases and the J gene end by 1 base; junction bases not matched to a gene: 6.

The chain joins TRBV19 to TRBJ1-2, with D unresolved. Between the trimmed V and J ends, which lost 5 bases and 6 bases, there was a span of 13 bases. Germline V gene data show CDR1 as LNHDA and CDR2 as SQIVND (reference sequence). This CDR3 has 13 residues. In DNA form, the CDR3 reads TGTGCCAGTAGTCGGGGTGTTCTTGATGGCTACACCTTC. Translated, it gives CASSRGVLDGYTF.

The gene calls are TRBV27 and TRBJ2-7; 11 bases fit TRBD2. J was trimmed by 2 bases and V by 5 bases; bases with no gene match: 8. This CDR3 spans 16 amino acids. Germline lookup yields CDR1 MNHEY and CDR2 SMNVEV (reference sequence). The CDR3 spells CASSEGTSGSAYEQYF. CDR3 DNA: TGTGCCAGCAGTGAGGGTACTAGCGGGAGTGCCTACGAGCAGTACTTC.

This clonotype appeared many times. The chain recombines TRBV11-2 with TRBJ2-4, with D maybe TRBD1 (6 bases). Germline CDR1 reads SGHAT; CDR2 reads FQNNGV. The V end lost 2 bases, the J end lost 4 bases, and 6 bases lay between the germline ends. This CDR3 is built from 13 residues. The CDR3 reads CASSLTGKNIQYF. For the CDR3, the DNA is TGTGCCAGCAGCTTAACAGGGAAAAACATTCAGTACTTC.

This clonotype was seen a few times. V and J are TRBV4-3 and TRBJ2-7; 7 nucleotides align to TRBD1. Germline V gene lookup returns CDR1 LGHNA and CDR2 YSLEER. V was clipped by 4 bases and J by 5 bases; unmatched bases: 8. There are 14 residues in the CDR3. The CDR3 coding sequence is TGCGCCAGCAGCCCGGACAGGTCGCTCGACGAGCAGTACTTC. It codes for CASSPDRSLDEQYF.

The V call is TRBV6-1, the J call TRBJ2-3; D may be TRBD1 or TRBD2 (5 bases each). V lost 3 bases to trimming and J lost 0 bases, with 10 bases between them. The length of the CDR3 is 15 residues. From germline, CDR1 is MNHNS and CDR2 SASEGT. CDR3 protein: CASSERRTSTDTQYF. The CDR3 DNA reads TGTGCCAGCAGTGAGCGGAGGACAAGCACAGATACGCAGTATTTT.

There are a few counts of this clonotype. In this CDR3 the conserved last residue, phenylalanine or tryptophan, is missing, so a read error is likely. The limits of the CDR3 on the DNA are not certain, so only TCRdb's listed CDR3 is given. The chain links TRBV2 to TRBJ2-1; the listed D gene, TRBD2, was not tested against the DNA. Germline CDR1 SNHLY, CDR2 FYNNEI. The CDR3 spans 14 residues, counting both ends. CDR3 sequence: CASSESPARTTERT.

The V call is TRBV4-3, the J call TRBJ2-3; either TRBD1 or TRBD2 may supply D (5 bases each). Germline V gene sequence: CDR1 LGHNA, CDR2 YSLEER. Trimming pared 1 base from V and 6 bases from J, leaving 17 bases between. The CDR3 contains 16 residues. The CDR3 region has the DNA TGCGCCAGCAGCCAAGCCGGGGCAGGGCTTCAGGATACGCAGTATTTT. Protein sequence: CASSQAGAGLQDTQYF.

V is TRBV28 and J is TRBJ1-6; a weak D match, TRBD1 (6 bases). The V end lost 2 bases, the J end lost 10 bases, and 12 bases lay between the germline ends. The germline V gene encodes CDR1 MDHEN and CDR2 SYDVKM. This CDR3 is 14 amino acids long. CDR3 residues: CASSLSRGLSPLHF. CDR3 DNA sequence: TGTGCCAGCAGTTTAAGCAGGGGTTTGTCACCCCTCCACTTT.